Listed here are 31 T cell receptor beta chains from one sample, sequenced in a study of shared clonotypes between healthy human individuals. TCRdb's copy holds only in-frame clones and misses some; the assay was immunoSEQ multiplex PCR. Seen here are over 850,000 clones, around three quarters observed once, and the top ten hold 0.52%. What was sequenced was memory CD4+ T cells from PBMCs. Subset indicated: CD45RA-negative fraction. These receptors came from a man between 18 and 29 years old in good health. Some clones in this sample may be carry-over from other donors' samples.

This rearrangement joins TRBV28 to TRBJ2-1; D remains unclear. Germline V gene data show CDR1 as MDHEN and CDR2 as SYDVKM. Trimming removed 5 bases from V and 8 bases from J, with 7 bases in between. The CDR3 spans 11 residues. CDR3 bases: TGTGCCAGCAGTATTCTGGATGAGCAGTTCTTC. This translates into CASSILDEQFF.

This clone has a single count. V and J are TRBV4-1 and TRBJ2-7, with 7 bases identical to TRBD1. This CDR3 contains 16 residues. With V trimmed by 4 bases and J by 4 bases, 13 bases remained unmatched. Germline V lookup: CDR1 MGHRA, CDR2 YSYEKL. CDR3 sequence reads: CASSRLHAQGDYEQYF. The CDR3 nucleotides are TGCGCCAGCAGCCGCCTCCACGCGCAGGGGGATTACGAGCAGTACTTC.

The chain uses TRBV25-1 and TRBJ2-3; TRBD2 matches 12 bases. CDR3 length: 17 amino acids. Looked up from germline, CDR1 is MGHDK and CDR2 is SYGVNS. The ends lost 1 base at V and 4 bases at J; junction bases unmatched: 6. The DNA for the CDR3 is TGTGCCAGCAGTGAATCTAGCGGGAGGGCCCATCCAGATACGCAGTATTTT. Translation gives CASSESSGRAHPDTQYF.

The genes are TRBV18 and TRBJ2-2; possible D gene TRBD1, 5 bases. The V gene's germline CDR1 is KGHSH and CDR2 LQKENI. V lost 1 base to trimming and J lost 4 bases, with 10 bases between them. The CDR3 extends over 15 amino acids. CDR3 region: CASSPLQGSTGELFF. The CDR3 DNA reads as TGTGCCAGCTCACCACTGCAGGGAAGCACCGGGGAGCTGTTTTTT.

This chain uses TRBV4-3 with TRBJ2-7; D is unclear. Looked up from germline, CDR1 is LGHNA and CDR2 is YSLEER. Trimming removed 2 bases at V and 4 bases at J, with 9 bases between. This CDR3 comprises 13 residues. The DNA for the CDR3 is TGCGCCAGCAGCCAACTCCAGTATTACGAGCAGTACTTC. It translates to CASSQLQYYEQYF.

This chain links TRBV4-2 with TRBJ2-1, with 10 nucleotides matching TRBD2. Germline V CDR1 and CDR2: LGHNA, YNFKEQ. With V trimmed by 2 bases and J by 9 bases, 7 bases remained unmatched. The CDR3 totals 15 residues. CDR3 amino acids: CASSQRGLAGAEQFF. Written as DNA, the CDR3 is TGTGCCAGCAGCCAAAGGGGGCTAGCGGGAGCTGAGCAGTTCTTC.

This clone was recorded only once. The sample holds other DNA sequences that translate to the same CDR3. The chain has TRBV10-3 and TRBJ2-5, with D uncertain. Trimming cost V 2 bases and J 3 bases, with 4 bases left between them. The CDR3 is 12 amino acids. Germline-derived CDR1 and CDR2 are ENHRY and SYGVKD. In DNA form, the CDR3 reads TGTGCCATCAGTGAGGCTGAAGAGACCCAGTACTTC. It specifies CAISEAEETQYF.

There are many counts of this clone. V usage is TRBV9 and J usage is TRBJ1-3; D is undetermined. V lost 0 bases, J lost 7 bases, and 14 bases lay in between. Germline V gives CDR1 SGDLS, CDR2 YYNGEE. The CDR3 is 15 amino acids. The CDR3 protein is CASSVEGQEWNTIYF. The DNA for the CDR3 is TGTGCCAGCAGCGTAGAAGGGCAGGAGTGGAACACCATATATTTT.

This clone was recorded once. The rearrangement links TRBV5-1 to TRBJ1-1; a possible D gene is TRBD1 (5 bases). This CDR3 region has 13 residues. Germline assignment: CDR1 SGHRS and CDR2 YFSETQ. Trimming shortened V by 5 bases and J by 7 bases, and 15 bases separated the two germline ends. This CDR3 is CASSLDRGHEAFF. CDR3 sequence (DNA): TGCGCCAGCAGTCTTGACAGAGGTCATGAAGCTTTCTTT.

This sequence joins TRBV5-6 and TRBJ1-1; 7 bases align to TRBD1. The V gene's germline CDR1 is SGHDT and CDR2 YYEEEE. Trimming removed 3 bases from V and 0 bases from J; junction bases left unmatched: 11. The CDR3 is made up of 17 amino acids. CDR3 DNA: TGTGCCAGCAGCTCCATCATGACAGGGCTCATGAACACTGAAGCTTTCTTT. Translation gives CASSSIMTGLMNTEAFF.

A remark on this clone: Other DNA sequences of this sample code for an identical CDR3. V gene TRBV28 combines with J gene TRBJ2-1; TRBD2 aligns across 7 bases. The CDR3 runs 15 residues. Trimming at V came to 2 bases and at J to 3 bases, leaving 4 bases not matched to a gene. Germline CDR1 and CDR2: MDHEN and SYDVKM. CDR3 in amino acids: CASSLAGARYNEQFF. CDR3 nucleotide sequence: TGTGCCAGCAGTTTAGCGGGAGCACGCTACAATGAGCAGTTCTTC.

This clone has just one count. The same CDR3 is also encoded by other DNA sequences in this sample. The rearrangement joins TRBV9 to TRBJ2-3; D unclear. V was shortened by 2 bases and J by 4 bases, with 11 bases between the two germline ends. The V gene's germline CDR1 is SGDLS and CDR2 YYNGEE. The CDR3 covers 14 residues. CDR3 protein: CASSVVAGADTQYF. In DNA, the CDR3 is TGTGCCAGCAGCGTTGTAGCCGGTGCAGATACGCAGTATTTT.

The rearrangement uses TRBV30 and TRBJ1-6, with a tentative D call TRBD1 (6 bases). V lost 3 bases and J lost 9, with 15 bases in between. Germline V lookup: CDR1 GTSNPN, CDR2 SVGIG (reference sequence). The CDR3 extends over 14 amino acids. The CDR3 bases are TGTGCCTGGAGGGGCAGGGGATTAGTTTCACCCCTCCACTTT. Encoded protein: CAWRGRGLVSPLHF.

The chain has TRBV7-2 and TRBJ2-2; maybe TRBD1 (6 bases). Germline CDR1 is SGHTA and CDR2 is FQGNSA. V was pared by 3 bases and J by 4 bases, with 9 bases between. The CDR3 runs to 14 residues. Here the CDR3 reads CASSFRTVTGELFF. CDR3 coding DNA: TGTGCCAGCAGCTTTAGGACAGTCACCGGGGAGCTGTTTTTT.

This clone was detected only a few times. The chain couples TRBV7-6 to TRBJ2-3; 9 bases line up with TRBD2. V lost 11 bases and J lost 4; bases outside the gene matches: 16. Germline V lookup: CDR1 SGHVS, CDR2 FNYEAQ. This CDR3 spans 16 amino acids. This chain's CDR3 is CASRGLSGSMADTQYF. The CDR3 DNA reads TGTGCCTCCCGGGGACTTAGCGGGAGTATGGCAGATACGCAGTATTTT.

V gene TRBV2 combines with J gene TRBJ1-3, with a weak D call TRBD1 (6 bases). The length of the CDR3 is 15 residues. Germline V gene lookup returns CDR1 SNHLY and CDR2 FYNNEI. Trimming removed 3 bases at V and 0 bases at J, with 9 bases between. The CDR3 protein is CASSETGVSGNTIYF. The CDR3 DNA is TGTGCCAGCAGTGAGACAGGTGTCTCTGGAAACACCATATATTTT.

The CDR3 sequence: CASSEEVPGVRDTQYF. DNA of the CDR3: TGTGCCAGCAGTGAAGAGGTTCCGGGAGTCCGAGATACGCAGTATTTT. This sequence joins TRBV6-1 and TRBJ2-3; D might be TRBD2 (6 bases). CDR1 is MNHNS and CDR2 is SASEGT in the germline V gene. The CDR3 totals 16 residues. V lost 1 base, J lost 5 bases, and 16 bases lay in between.

This clone came up once. Other DNA sequences of this sample code for an identical CDR3. V gene TRBV30 combines with J gene TRBJ1-1; no clear D. CDR1 and CDR2 (germline): GTSNPN, SVGIG (reference sequence). There are 12 residues in the CDR3. With 0 bases removed from V and 1 base from J, the gap between germline ends came to 3 bases. The CDR3 sequence is CAWSVRNTEAFF. The CDR3 DNA is TGTGCCTGGAGTGTAAGGAACACTGAAGCTTTCTTT.

This chain joins TRBV18 and TRBJ1-4; possible D gene TRBD1, 5 bases. Looked up from germline, CDR1 is KGHSH and CDR2 is LQKENI. The CDR3 extends over 18 amino acids. With 1 base removed from V and 0 bases from J, the gap between germline ends came to 15 bases. DNA of the CDR3: TGTGCCAGCTCACCACTGGGACCGGGCCTCGCAACTAATGAAAAACTGTTTTTT. Protein: CASSPLGPGLATNEKLFF.

This chain uses TRBV28 with TRBJ1-1, with D perhaps matching TRBD1 (6 bases). Germline CDR1 and CDR2: MDHEN and SYDVKM. The CDR3 consists of 15 residues. V shed 7 bases and J shed 1 base, with 16 bases lying between them. The CDR3 region has the DNA TGTGCCAGCACTCTCGCGGGGGCCGGGAACACTGAAGCTTTCTTT. Translated: CASTLAGAGNTEAFF.

The chain couples TRBV5-1 to TRBJ2-3; 8 bases are a match to TRBD1. The junction had 5 bases not matched to a gene; V was cut back by 1 base and J by 7 bases. Germline CDR1 reads SGHRS; CDR2 reads YFSETQ. The CDR3 length is 14 residues. CDR3 nucleotides: TGCGCCAGCAGCTTGTCAGGGGGCGGGAATACGCAGTATTTT. It yields the protein CASSLSGGGNTQYF.

This clone was counted once. The rearrangement links TRBV15 to TRBJ2-4; TRBD2 aligns across 11 bases. Germline V gives CDR1 LNHNV, CDR2 YYDKDF (reference sequence). The trim removed 2 bases at V and 0 bases at J, leaving 6 bases unmatched. The CDR3 consists of 18 residues. CDR3 loop: CATSRPPGLAVAKNIQYF. The CDR3 DNA follows: TGTGCCACCAGCAGACCCCCGGGACTAGCGGTAGCCAAAAACATTCAGTACTTC. The full variable domain, its missing parts supplied by reference TRBV15 and TRBJ2-4, is DAMVIQNPRYQVTQFGKPVTLSCSQTLNHNVMYWYQQKSSQAPKLLFHYYDKDFNNEADTPDNFQSRRPNTSFCFLDIRSPGLGDTAMYLCATSRPPGLAVAKNIQYFGAGTRLSVL.

On this clone: Other DNA variants within this sample encode the same CDR3. The chain uses TRBV28 and TRBJ1-2; D uncertain. Trimming cost V 2 bases and J 8 bases, with 6 bases left between them. There are 11 residues in the CDR3. CDR1 is MDHEN and CDR2 is SYDVKM in the germline V gene. This chain's CDR3 is CASSLVGGYTF. The CDR3 DNA reads TGTGCCAGCAGTTTAGTCGGCGGCTACACCTTC.

This clone has a handful of counts. Additional DNA sequences in this sample encode the identical CDR3. The CDR3: CASSLVANTEAFF. DNA for the CDR3: TGCGCCAGCAGCTTGGTGGCGAACACTGAAGCTTTCTTT. The V and J genes are TRBV5-1 and TRBJ1-1, with no clear D. The ends were cut back, 0 bases at V and 1 base at J, with 4 bases in the middle. The germline gives CDR1 SGHRS, CDR2 YFSETQ. The CDR3 has 13 amino acids.

The chain recombines TRBV5-6 with TRBJ2-3; 7 bases fit TRBD1. Germline V gene data show CDR1 as SGHDT and CDR2 as YYEEEE. With V trimmed by 3 bases and J by 5 bases, 9 bases remained unmatched. The CDR3 contains 15 residues. CDR3 amino acids: CASSYEGARLDTQYF. CDR3 sequence (DNA): TGTGCCAGCAGCTATGAGGGGGCGCGATTAGATACGCAGTATTTT.

V and J are TRBV27 and TRBJ2-3, with 12 nucleotides matching TRBD2. The CDR3 has 20 amino acids. The germline CDR1 and CDR2 sequences are MNHEY and SMNVEV (reference sequence). With 2 bases clipped from V and 3 bases from J, the junction kept 15 bases outside the gene matches. Written as DNA, the CDR3 is TGTGCCAGCAGTTTAAAGGCTAGCGGGAGGGCCTTGATGAGAACAGATACGCAGTATTTT. Protein product: CASSLKASGRALMRTDTQYF.

V is TRBV28 and J is TRBJ2-7; possibly TRBD2 for D (6 bases). Per the germline V gene, CDR1 is MDHEN and CDR2 is SYDVKM. V shed 6 bases and J shed 4 bases, with 19 bases lying between them. This CDR3 has 15 amino acids. The CDR3 spells CASRVGGTPMYEQYF. Here the CDR3 DNA reads TGTGCCAGCAGGGTCGGCGGGACGCCCATGTACGAGCAGTACTTC.

This chain connects TRBV27 to TRBJ2-3, with D maybe TRBD2 (5 bases). The CDR3 loop spans 14 amino acids. V shed 6 bases and J shed 2 bases, with 12 bases lying between them. Germline V CDR1 and CDR2: MNHEY, SMNVEV (reference sequence). CDR3: CASRLAFFTDTQYF. The CDR3 DNA reads TGTGCCAGCAGATTAGCGTTCTTCACAGATACGCAGTATTTT.

This chain connects TRBV10-3 to TRBJ2-7; the D gene could be TRBD1 or TRBD2 (5 bases each). V was trimmed by 3 bases and J by 4 bases, leaving 10 bases between them. The CDR3 is made up of 13 amino acids. Germline assignment: CDR1 ENHRY and CDR2 SYGVKD. In DNA form, the CDR3 reads TGTGCCATCAGTGAAGGGACCCAATACGAGCAGTACTTC. It specifies CAISEGTQYEQYF.

A note on this clone: A much larger clone lies a single base off, so this may be a read error. This rearrangement joins TRBV6-5 to TRBJ2-5, with 9 positions matching TRBD1. This CDR3 region has 13 residues. Germline trimming cut 4 bases from V and 4 bases from J; bases unmatched to any gene: 1. The germline CDR1 and CDR2 sequences are MNHEY and SVGAGI. The CDR3 coding sequence is TGTGCCAGCAGTTCGACAGGGGGAGAGACCCAGTACTTC. Encoded protein: CASSSTGGETQYF.

This clone showed up many times. The J gene is TRBJ1-1, the V gene TRBV6-1; perhaps TRBD1 as D (6 bases). Looked up from germline, CDR1 is MNHNS and CDR2 is SASEGT. There are 13 residues in the CDR3. V was clipped by 9 bases and J by 3 bases, with 14 bases between them. As DNA, the CDR3 is TGTGCCAGTGAAGAGGACAGTGACACTGAAGCTTTCTTT. Its translation: CASEEDSDTEAFF.